The T cell receptor beta chain under discussion was sequenced for a study of blood T cells in healthy people across ages (dated by TCRdb to between 2015 and 2016). The study in broad terms: In model experiments, template switching captured about one uniquely barcoded TCR beta cDNA molecule for every two T cells. Two additional independent replicas of 1 million unique cDNA reads from the same blood draw were analyzed for two donors (one aged 18 to 30 and one aged 80 or older). Age-related changes in TCR beta repertoire diversity were measured in the study by deep sequencing normalized with unique cDNA molecular identifiers. Four age groups were formed from the donors: young (average roughly 15 years), middle-aged (just under 40), aged (more than 55) and long-lived (around 80). To avoid experimental bias, donors of different ages were spread randomly across the sequencing lanes.

The donors were 40 or so Caucasian individuals from Russia, aged roughly 6 to 95 years, who were systemically healthy. Each donor gave ten milliliters of peripheral blood, collected into EDTA-treated Vacutainer tubes. PBMCs were isolated by Ficoll-Paque density-gradient centrifugation, with at least 6.5 million obtained per sample. Total RNA was extracted from PBMCs with Trizol reagent, with at least 6 micrograms obtained per sample. The percentages of naive CD45RAhigh/CD27high T cells were determined by flow cytometry on a PBMC aliquot from every donor. Library construction relied on 5' RACE. The sequencer was an Illumina HiSeq 2500. A second PCR of roughly 6 to 11 cycles was run with a J-beta primer mix and a sample-barcoded 5' primer. Each TCR beta cDNA molecule received a unique molecular identifier from a template-switch 5' adaptor carrying 12 random nucleotides. Each sample yielded at least 3 million CDR3-containing paired-end reads. First-strand cDNA synthesis was performed from all RNA using the Mint cDNA synthesis kit, with priming by a TRBC-specific oligonucleotide. Following uracil-DNA glycosylase treatment, all cDNA underwent a first 18-cycle PCR with the universal primers M1SS and BC2_uni_R. In the paper's pipeline: For normalization, 1 million high-quality reads were randomly selected from each sample, with every read carrying a distinct molecular identifier. Instead of being binned into consensus sequences, reads with shared molecular identifiers were discarded. MiTCR, run with a Q25 quality threshold and the strictest error-elimination algorithm, handled CDR3 identification, clonotype clustering and error correction. A nonparametric unseen species model with Euler transformation was used to estimate lower-bound total TCR beta diversity. The raw public reads went through TCRdb reprocessing: fastp at Q25, MiXCR clone calling, in-frame beta chains kept. Identical CDR3 protein sequences are pooled into one entry, listed with their most common genes and DNA. The V and J calls reflect TCRdb's pipeline rather than the authors' work. This sample holds about 680,000 distinct CDR3 sequences; 49% were observed only once. The leading ten clones occupy around 32% of the sample.

The investigation overall reported the following: Conclusive comparison of naive and antigen-experienced compartments was prevented by the profiling of bulk unsorted PBMCs. Because the CMV infection status of the donors was unknown, age-related changes in expanded clonotypes may potentially have been confounded. As age increased, observed TCR beta diversity per million T cells dropped in a roughly linear way, and a significant reduction was already evident by age 40. Observed TCR beta diversity correlated strongly with the percentage of naive T cells measured by flow cytometry. The long-lived group showed more naive CD4+ T cells, fewer expanded clones and increased TCR diversity than the aged group, suggesting age selection. Total diversity estimates from one million sequenced T cells were considered lower bounds and underestimates.

With regard to this clonotype: Its antigen is not yet known. No much larger clone is present one base from it, and per-base qualities are unavailable.

The V end loses 11 bases and the J end loses 6 bases, and a stretch of 20 bases separates them. CDR3 length: 14 amino acids, cysteine to phenylalanine. Solely the CDR3 DNA is kept, with 42 bases framed from the first base. This sequence originates from a woman aged 55-69 years in good health. Sequencing was performed on blood. The chain was built from TRBV12-3 or TRBV12-4 and TRBJ2-1; TRBD1 is possibly the D segment (5 matching bases). Read as DNA, the sequence is TGTGCCGCTCCGACAGAAGACATCATCAATGAGCAGTTCTTC. It is translated as CAAPTEDIINEQFF.